Ten or more counts support the clone carrying this TCR beta chain. The data stem from a study of blood T cells in healthy people across ages. Extraction of total RNA produced a minimum of 5 micrograms from each sample. A J-beta primer mix and a sample-barcoded 5' primer were used in a second PCR of roughly 7 to 12 cycles. TCRdb re-called the 5' RACE reads through MiXCR, storing one row per CDR3 protein. Of 750,000 to 950,000 distinct CDR3 sequences in the sample, almost 30% were seen once. This same sample was also part of a study on T cells of mothers and their children. From that second work: Nine systemically healthy Caucasian donors: three mothers, six children.

This TCR derives from a woman aged 40 to 55 in good health. The sequenced material came from blood.

CDR3 region: CASSADPGQGFYGYTF. In nucleotides, the CDR3 is TGTGCCAGCAGCGCTGATCCGGGACAGGGGTTTTATGGCTACACCTTC. The chain has TRBV6-5 and TRBJ1-2; 10 nucleotides match TRBD1. After removal of 6 bases from V and 5 bases from J, the junction contained 12 bases not matched to a gene. Germline values: CDR1 MNHEY, CDR2 SVGAGI. This CDR3 spans 16 amino acids.